The 7 T cell receptor beta chains reported below all come from one sample, sequenced in a study of blood T cell repertoires in COVID-19 (dated by TCRdb to 2019 to 2021). Libraries were prepared through the immunoSEQ multiplex PCR assay. Not all clones reach the TCRdb copy of this immuneACCESS table, which keeps in-frame sequences only. Checked studies attribute under half of the gap to unresolved V genes and leave the rest unexplained. This sample lists about 150,000 clones; around 74% were detected once. Clones ranked in the top ten supply more than 3.5% of the sample. Source material: peripheral blood. The receptors originated from a woman aged 80 or older with acute or convalescent COVID-19.

The chain combines TRBV2 with TRBJ2-1; 7 bases align to TRBD1. Germline CDR1 reads SNHLY; CDR2 reads FYNNEI. The CDR3 length is 14 residues. The trim removed 6 bases at V and 5 bases at J, leaving 7 bases unmatched. CDR3 region: CASREGARHNEQFF. The CDR3 nucleotides read TGTGCCAGCAGAGAGGGGGCTCGACACAATGAGCAGTTCTTC.

This clone has a handful of counts. The V call is TRBV5-6, the J call TRBJ1-2; TRBD1 matches at 10 bases. CDR1 is SGHDT, CDR2 YYEEEE, per germline. Losses at the gene ends were 0 bases for V and 3 bases for J; bases not matched to a gene: 5. CDR3 length equals 16 residues. CDR3 region: CASSLVGDRGHYGYTF. The CDR3 DNA follows: TGTGCCAGCAGCTTGGTGGGGGACAGGGGTCACTATGGCTACACCTTC.

This rearrangement joins TRBV9 to TRBJ1-3; no reliable D call. Between the trimmed V and J ends, which lost 0 bases and 0 bases, there was a span of 13 bases. Germline lookup yields CDR1 SGDLS and CDR2 YYNGEE. The CDR3 is 17 amino acids. CDR3 loop: CASSVGGRASSGNTIYF. The CDR3 DNA sequence: TGTGCCAGCAGCGTAGGTGGGAGGGCGAGCTCTGGAAACACCATATATTTT.

The count of this clone is one. The genes are TRBV24-1 and TRBJ2-2, with D tentatively TRBD1 (5 bases). Trimming took off 3 bases at V and 4 bases at J, with 11 bases between the two ends. The CDR3 runs 15 residues. Germline V gene data show CDR1 as KGHDR and CDR2 as SFDVKD. The CDR3 sequence: CATSDTRQTTGELFF. Written as DNA, the CDR3 is TGTGCCACCAGTGATACCAGACAGACCACCGGGGAGCTGTTTTTT.

This clone turned up a few times. The CDR3 nucleotides are TGTGCCAGCAGTTACCGGGACAGGGATTCACCCCTCCACTTT. It yields the protein CASSYRDRDSPLHF. This rearrangement joins TRBV2 to TRBJ1-6; 9 positions match TRBD1. V shed 5 bases, J shed 8 bases, and the junction held 4 bases outside the gene matches. Germline V gene data show CDR1 as SNHLY and CDR2 as FYNNEI. The CDR3 is 14 residues long. The whole variable domain, remainder taken from reference TRBV2 and TRBJ1-6, is EPEVTQTPSHQVTQMGQEVILRCVPISNHLYFYWYRQILGQKVEFLVSFYNNEISEKSEIFDDQFSVERPDGSNFTLKIRSTKLEDSAMYFCASSYRDRDSPLHFGNGTRLTVT.

V is TRBV27 and J is TRBJ2-7, with a tentative D call TRBD2 (5 bases). Per germline, CDR1 MNHEY and CDR2 SMNVEV (reference sequence). The CDR3 totals 15 residues. The ends were cut back, 1 base at V and 3 bases at J, with 13 bases in the middle. The DNA for the CDR3 is TGTGCCAGCAGTTTATTACAGAACGGGGTCTACGAGCAGTACTTC. The encoded protein is CASSLLQNGVYEQYF.

This clone was counted a single time. The chain recombines TRBV2 with TRBJ2-1, with D possibly matching TRBD1 (6 bases). Germline CDR1 SNHLY, CDR2 FYNNEI. CDR3 length: 13 amino acids. The V and J ends lost 6 bases and 5 bases respectively, with 11 bases between them. CDR3 nucleotides: TGTGCCAGCAGGGGGGCTCAGCACAATGAGCAGTTCTTC. Translating it yields CASRGAQHNEQFF.